The clone carrying this TCR beta chain was detected a few times. This CDR3 has 15 amino acids. Germline V lookup: CDR1 SGHNT, CDR2 YYREEE (reference sequence). V lost 1 base, J lost 2 bases, and 3 bases stayed unmatched. Measured with immunoSEQ multiplex PCR; TCRdb has only the in-frame clones, and not every one. The sample holds approximately 43,000 clones, 91% seen once. The sample comes from a study of Tregs in tolerant kidney transplant recipients. Unstimulated Tregs (CD4+CD25+CD127-) and CD4+CD25- non-Tregs were sorted from PBMCs. The sequenced sample was Tregs from blood. This receptor was identified in a human donor in good health. The chain combines TRBV5-4 with TRBJ2-7; 10 nucleotides align to TRBD1. The CDR3 coding sequence is TGTGCCAGCAGCTTGAGCGGACAGGGGGCCTACGAGCAGTACTTC. This codes for CASSLSGQGAYEQYF.